Below, 13 T cell receptor beta chains from the same sample are listed, as sequenced in a study of blood T cell repertoires in COVID-19. The assay was immunoSEQ multiplex PCR, and TCRdb's table has in-frame clones only and misses some. This table holds over 130,000 clones, roughly 85% found once. Sequenced input: peripheral blood. Every receptor here comes from a man aged 45-60 years with acute or convalescent COVID-19.

CDR3 region: CASRTANGPQHF. CDR3 DNA: TGTGCCAGCAGGACAGCTAACGGGCCCCAGCATTTT. The chain combines TRBV2 with TRBJ1-5, with a possible D match to TRBD1 (5 bases). V shed 6 bases and J shed 9 bases, with 12 bases lying between them. Germline lookup yields CDR1 SNHLY and CDR2 FYNNEI. The CDR3 contains 12 residues.

The CDR3 protein is CASSPRQGLVTDTQYF. The CDR3 DNA sequence: TGTGCCAGCAGCCCCCGACAGGGTCTGGTAACAGATACGCAGTATTTT. The chain carries TRBV3-1 (or the pseudogene TRBV3-2) and TRBJ2-3, with 7 bases aligning to TRBD1. Germline CDR1 is LGHDT and CDR2 is YNNKEL (reference sequence). CDR3 length: 16 amino acids. The ends lost 4 bases at V and 3 bases at J; junction bases unmatched: 10.

Here the CDR3 DNA reads TGTGCCAGCAGCTTGACAGGGTCCGGGGAGCTGTTTTTT. Amino acid sequence: CASSLTGSGELFF. The V and J genes are TRBV7-6 and TRBJ2-2, with TRBD1 identical over 7 bases. Germline-derived CDR1 and CDR2 are SGHVS and FNYEAQ. V lost 3 bases and J lost 6; bases outside the gene matches: 1. This CDR3 has 13 residues.

The rearrangement uses TRBV7-9 and TRBJ1-3; 8 nucleotides match TRBD1. V shed 3 bases and J 0 bases; nucleotides not matched to a gene: 7. The CDR3 totals 17 residues. The germline CDR1 and CDR2 sequences are SEHNR and FQNEAQ (reference sequence). Here the CDR3 reads CASSFDRGPISGNTIYF. CDR3 bases: TGTGCCAGCAGCTTTGACAGGGGCCCCATCTCTGGAAACACCATATATTTT.

The chain employs TRBV27 and TRBJ1-5; no reliable D call. With 1 base removed from V and 7 bases from J, the gap between germline ends came to 17 bases. This CDR3 is 16 amino acids long. Germline V CDR1 and CDR2: MNHEY, SMNVEV (reference sequence). The CDR3 DNA reads as TGTGCCAGCAGTTTATGTTTATCCGGAGTCGAGCAGCCCCAGCATTTT. It translates to CASSLCLSGVEQPQHF.

This clone was counted between two and nine times. The gene calls are TRBV11-2 and TRBJ1-3; D remains ambiguous. The V and J ends lost 1 base and 1 base respectively, with 5 bases between them. The CDR3 runs 14 residues. Per the germline V gene, CDR1 is SGHAT and CDR2 is FQNNGV. This CDR3 reads CASSLGGSGNTIYF. Here the CDR3 DNA reads TGTGCCAGCAGCTTAGGAGGATCTGGAAACACCATATATTTT. The variable domain in full, completed from reference TRBV11-2 and TRBJ1-3, reads EAGVAQSPRYKIIEKRQSVAFWCNPISGHATLYWYQQILGQGPKLLIQFQNNGVVDDSQLPKDRFSAERLKGVDSTLKIQPAKLEDSAVYLCASSLGGSGNTIYFGEGSWLTVV.

The chain uses TRBV4-1 and TRBJ2-3; 7 bases fit TRBD2. Per germline, CDR1 MGHRA and CDR2 YSYEKL. The CDR3 covers 16 residues. V gave up 0 bases and J gave up 6 bases; unmatched junction bases: 9. CDR3 protein: CASSQDRRLAHDTQYF. The DNA of the CDR3 is TGCGCCAGCAGCCAAGACCGGAGACTAGCTCATGATACGCAGTATTTT.

V gene TRBV5-1 combines with J gene TRBJ1-1, with TRBD1 as a possible D gene (5 bases). The CDR3 runs to 15 residues. Germline V gene lookup returns CDR1 SGHRS and CDR2 YFSETQ. V shed 0 bases and J shed 5 bases, with 14 bases lying between them. CDR3 DNA sequence: TGCGCCAGCAGCTTGGCGTCGTGGCAGGGTACTGAAGCTTTCTTT. Translated: CASSLASWQGTEAFF.

The chain recombines TRBV18 with TRBJ1-2; 7 bases align to TRBD1. V shed 3 bases, J shed 3 bases, and the junction held 4 bases outside the gene matches. CDR3 length: 14 residues. Germline V CDR1 and CDR2: KGHSH, LQKENI. CDR3 DNA sequence: TGTGCCAGCTCACCTAACAGGGGTGACTATGGCTACACCTTC. Its translation: CASSPNRGDYGYTF.

The V and J genes are TRBV7-8 and TRBJ1-5; tentatively, D is TRBD1 (6 bases). Trimming shortened V by 1 base and J by 3 bases, and 10 bases separated the two germline ends. The CDR3 is 15 amino acids. From germline, CDR1 is SGHVS and CDR2 FQNEAQ. CDR3 sequence (DNA): TGTGCCAGCAGCTTAGGCGGGGGGCCCAATCAGCCCCAGCATTTT. This codes for CASSLGGGPNQPQHF.

The rearrangement links TRBV7-8 to TRBJ1-5, with a weak D call TRBD1 (5 bases). The CDR3 spans 14 residues. The V end was cut by 7 bases, the J end by 5 bases, with 15 bases between. Per germline, CDR1 SGHVS and CDR2 FQNEAQ. The DNA of the CDR3 is TGTGCCAGCAAAAACTGGGGGGAGGATCAGCCCCAGCATTTT. It is translated as CASKNWGEDQPQHF.

DNA of the CDR3: TGTGCCAGCAGCAGCGGGACTTTCAATGAGCAGTTCTTC. Its translation: CASSSGTFNEQFF. The gene calls are TRBV7-3 and TRBJ2-1; 7 positions agree with TRBD2. The length of the CDR3 is 13 residues. The V segment lost 5 bases and the J segment 6 bases; nucleotides outside the gene matches: 4. Per the germline V gene, CDR1 is SGHTA and CDR2 is FQGTGA.

This chain connects TRBV4-1 to TRBJ1-5; D is ambiguous. This CDR3 comprises 15 residues. The germline V gene has CDR1 MGHRA and CDR2 YSYEKL. Trimming took off 0 bases at V and 6 bases at J, with 12 bases between the two ends. DNA for the CDR3: TGCGCCAGCAGCCAAGAGGGCCAGGTATCTCAGCCCCAGCATTTT. It yields the protein CASSQEGQVSQPQHF.